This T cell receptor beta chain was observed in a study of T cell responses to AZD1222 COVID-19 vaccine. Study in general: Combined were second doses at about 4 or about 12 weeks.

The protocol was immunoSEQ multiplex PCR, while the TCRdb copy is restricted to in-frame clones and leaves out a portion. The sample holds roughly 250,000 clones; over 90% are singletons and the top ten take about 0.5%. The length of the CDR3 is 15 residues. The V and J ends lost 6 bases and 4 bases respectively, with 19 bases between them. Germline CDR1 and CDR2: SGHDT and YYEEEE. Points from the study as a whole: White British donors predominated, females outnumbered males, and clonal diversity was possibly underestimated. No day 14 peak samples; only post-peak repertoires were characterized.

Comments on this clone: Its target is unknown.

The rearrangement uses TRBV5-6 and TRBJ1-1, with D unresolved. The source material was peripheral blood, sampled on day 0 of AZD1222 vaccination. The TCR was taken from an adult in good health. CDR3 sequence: CASTPVRHPSTEAFF. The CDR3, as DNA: TGTGCCAGCACCCCCGTGAGGCATCCGAGCACTGAAGCTTTCTTT. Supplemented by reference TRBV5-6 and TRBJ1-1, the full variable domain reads DAGVTQSPTHLIKTRGQQVTLRCSPKSGHDTVSWYQQALGQGPQFIFQYYEEEERQRGNFPDRFSGHQFPNYSSELNVNALLLGDSALYLCASTPVRHPSTEAFFGQGTRLTVV.